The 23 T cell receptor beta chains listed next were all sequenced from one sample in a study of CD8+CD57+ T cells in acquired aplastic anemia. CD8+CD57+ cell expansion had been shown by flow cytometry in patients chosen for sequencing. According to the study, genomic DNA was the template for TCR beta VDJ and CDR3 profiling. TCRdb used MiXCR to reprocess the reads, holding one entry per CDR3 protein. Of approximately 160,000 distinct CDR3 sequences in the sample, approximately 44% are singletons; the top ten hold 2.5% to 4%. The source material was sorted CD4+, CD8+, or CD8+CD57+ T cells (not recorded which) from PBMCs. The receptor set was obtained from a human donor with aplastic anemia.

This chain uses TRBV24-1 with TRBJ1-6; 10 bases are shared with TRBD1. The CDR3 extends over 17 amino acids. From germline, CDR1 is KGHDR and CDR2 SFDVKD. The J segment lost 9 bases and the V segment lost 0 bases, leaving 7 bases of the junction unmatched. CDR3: CATSDLAGTGVGSPLHF. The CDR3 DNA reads TGTGCCACCAGTGATTTGGCCGGGACAGGGGTGGGTTCACCCCTCCACTTT.

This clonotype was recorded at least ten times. The CDR3 spells CASRIGYTQYF. CDR3 nucleotide sequence: TGTGCCAGCCGGATCGGGTATACGCAGTATTTT. The chain uses TRBV12-3 or TRBV12-4 and TRBJ2-3; D unclear. This CDR3 contains 11 residues. V was trimmed by 8 bases and J by 7 bases, leaving 10 bases between them.

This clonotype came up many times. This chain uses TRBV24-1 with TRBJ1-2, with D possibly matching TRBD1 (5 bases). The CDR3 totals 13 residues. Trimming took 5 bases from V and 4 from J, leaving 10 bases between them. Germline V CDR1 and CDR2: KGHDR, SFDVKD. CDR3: CATSAVGGYGYTF. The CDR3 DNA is TGTGCCACCAGTGCGGTGGGGGGCTATGGCTACACCTTC.

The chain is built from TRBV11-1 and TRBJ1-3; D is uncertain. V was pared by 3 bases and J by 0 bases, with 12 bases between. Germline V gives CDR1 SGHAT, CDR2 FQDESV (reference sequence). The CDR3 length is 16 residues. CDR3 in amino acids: CASSFIRPSSGNTIYF. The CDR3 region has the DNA TGTGCCAGCAGCTTTATTAGGCCATCCTCTGGAAACACCATATATTTT.

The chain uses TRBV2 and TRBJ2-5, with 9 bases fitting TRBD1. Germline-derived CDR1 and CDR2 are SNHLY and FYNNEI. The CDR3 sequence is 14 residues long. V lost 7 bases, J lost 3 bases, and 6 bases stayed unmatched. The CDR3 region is CASKPGQGKETQYF. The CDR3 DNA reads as TGTGCCAGCAAACCGGGACAGGGCAAAGAGACCCAGTACTTC.

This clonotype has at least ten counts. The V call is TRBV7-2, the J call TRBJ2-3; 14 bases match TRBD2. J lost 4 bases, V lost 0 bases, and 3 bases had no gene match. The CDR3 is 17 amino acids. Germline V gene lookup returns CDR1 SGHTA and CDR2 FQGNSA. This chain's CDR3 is CASSLAGTSGGPDTQYF. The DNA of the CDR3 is TGTGCCAGCAGCTTAGCGGGGACTAGCGGGGGTCCAGATACGCAGTATTTT. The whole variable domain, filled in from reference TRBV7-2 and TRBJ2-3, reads GAGVSQSPSNKVTEKGKDVELRCDPISGHTALYWYRQSLGQGLEFLIYFQGNSAPDKSGLPSDRFSAERTGGSVSTLTIQRTQQEDSAVYLCASSLAGTSGGPDTQYFGPGTRLTVL.

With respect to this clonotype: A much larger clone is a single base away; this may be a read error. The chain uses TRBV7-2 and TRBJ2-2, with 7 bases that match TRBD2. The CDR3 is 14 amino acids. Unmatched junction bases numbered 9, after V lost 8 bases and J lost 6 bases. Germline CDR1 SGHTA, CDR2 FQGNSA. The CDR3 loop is CASRLAEIAGELFF. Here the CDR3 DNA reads TGTGCCAGCCGTCTAGCGGAGATCGCCGGGGAGCTGTTTTTT. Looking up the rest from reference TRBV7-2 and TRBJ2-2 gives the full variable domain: GAGVSQSPSNKVTEKGKDVELRCDPISGHTALYWYRQSLGQGLEFLIYFQGNSAPDKSGLPSDRFSAERTGGSVSTLTIQRTQQEDSAVYLCASRLAEIAGELFFGEGSRLTVL.

CDR3 sequence reads: CASSPGQGAGAFF. CDR3 nucleotides: TGTGCCAGCAGCCCTGGACAGGGGGCTGGAGCTTTCTTT. The chain is built from TRBV14 and TRBJ1-1; 11 bases agree with TRBD1. CDR1 is SGHDN and CDR2 is FVKESK in the germline V gene. V was pared by 4 bases and J by 10 bases, with 5 bases of the junction left unmatched. This CDR3 comprises 13 residues.

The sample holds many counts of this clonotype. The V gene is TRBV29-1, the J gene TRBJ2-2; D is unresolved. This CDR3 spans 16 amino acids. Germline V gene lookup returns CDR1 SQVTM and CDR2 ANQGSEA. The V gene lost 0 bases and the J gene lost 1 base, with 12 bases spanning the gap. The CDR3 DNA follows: TGCAGCGTTGAAGATCGGTCCAGGCGGAACACCGGGGAGCTGTTTTTT. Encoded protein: CSVEDRSRRNTGELFF.

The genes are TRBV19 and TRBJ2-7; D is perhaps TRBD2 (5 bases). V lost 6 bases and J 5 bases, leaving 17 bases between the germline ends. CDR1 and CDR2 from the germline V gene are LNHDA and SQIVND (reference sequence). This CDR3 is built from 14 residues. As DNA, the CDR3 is TGTGCCAGTAGCCGGCCGGGGATGGTAGACGAGCAGTACTTC. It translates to CASSRPGMVDEQYF.

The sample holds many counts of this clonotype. The CDR3 sequence: CASATDNYGYTF. DNA for the CDR3: TGTGCCAGCGCGACGGATAACTATGGCTACACCTTC. The J gene is TRBJ1-2, the V gene TRBV9; no clear D gene. Germline values: CDR1 SGDLS, CDR2 YYNGEE. The V and J ends lost 7 bases and 1 base respectively, with 8 bases between them. This CDR3 spans 12 amino acids.

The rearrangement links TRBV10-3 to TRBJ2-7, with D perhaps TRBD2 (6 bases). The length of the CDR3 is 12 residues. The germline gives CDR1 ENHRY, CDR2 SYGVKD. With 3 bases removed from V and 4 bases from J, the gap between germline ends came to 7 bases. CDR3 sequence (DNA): TGTGCCATCAGTGACCTAGCGTACGAGCAGTACTTC. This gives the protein CAISDLAYEQYF.

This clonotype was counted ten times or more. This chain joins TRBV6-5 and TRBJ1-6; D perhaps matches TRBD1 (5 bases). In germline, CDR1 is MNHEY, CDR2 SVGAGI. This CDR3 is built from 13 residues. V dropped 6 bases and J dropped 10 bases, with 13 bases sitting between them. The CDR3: CASSRGIHSPLHF. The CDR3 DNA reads TGTGCCAGCAGCCGGGGGATTCACTCACCCCTCCACTTT.

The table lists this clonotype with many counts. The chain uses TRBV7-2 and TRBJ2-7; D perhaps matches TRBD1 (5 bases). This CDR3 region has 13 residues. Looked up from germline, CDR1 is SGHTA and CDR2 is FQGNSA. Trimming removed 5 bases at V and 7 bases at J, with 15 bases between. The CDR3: CASSTDPQGEQYF. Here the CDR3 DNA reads TGTGCCAGCAGCACAGACCCTCAGGGAGAGCAGTACTTC.

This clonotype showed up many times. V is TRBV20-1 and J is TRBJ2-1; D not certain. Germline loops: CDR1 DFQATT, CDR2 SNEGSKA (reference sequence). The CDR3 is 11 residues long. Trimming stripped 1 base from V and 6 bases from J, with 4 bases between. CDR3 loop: CSARAVNEQFF. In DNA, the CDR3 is TGCAGTGCTAGAGCCGTCAATGAGCAGTTCTTC.

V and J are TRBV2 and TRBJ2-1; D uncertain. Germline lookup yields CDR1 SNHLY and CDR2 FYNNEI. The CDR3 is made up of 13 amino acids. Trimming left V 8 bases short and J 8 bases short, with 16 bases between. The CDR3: CASGVQPLDEQFF. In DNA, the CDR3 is TGTGCCAGCGGGGTGCAACCTCTCGATGAGCAGTTCTTC.

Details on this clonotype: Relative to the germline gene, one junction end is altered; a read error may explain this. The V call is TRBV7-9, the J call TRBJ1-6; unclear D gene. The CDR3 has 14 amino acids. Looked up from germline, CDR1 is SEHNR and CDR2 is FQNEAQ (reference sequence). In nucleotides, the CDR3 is TGTGCCGGCAGCTTAGTAGAGGGAAATCCACCCCTCCACTTT. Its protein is CAGSLVEGNPPLHF. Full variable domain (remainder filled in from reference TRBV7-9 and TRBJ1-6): DTGVSQNPRHKITKRGQNVTFRCDPISEHNRLYWYRQTLGQGPEFLTYFQNEAQLEKSRLLSDRFSAERPKGSFSTLEIQRTEQGDSAMYLCAGSLVEGNPPLHFGNGTRLTVT.

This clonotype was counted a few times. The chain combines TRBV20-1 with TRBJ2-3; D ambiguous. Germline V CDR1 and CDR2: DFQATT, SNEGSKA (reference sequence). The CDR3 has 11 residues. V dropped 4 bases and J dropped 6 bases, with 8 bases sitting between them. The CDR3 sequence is CSAKEWDTQYF. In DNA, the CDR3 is TGCAGTGCTAAGGAGTGGGATACGCAGTATTTT.

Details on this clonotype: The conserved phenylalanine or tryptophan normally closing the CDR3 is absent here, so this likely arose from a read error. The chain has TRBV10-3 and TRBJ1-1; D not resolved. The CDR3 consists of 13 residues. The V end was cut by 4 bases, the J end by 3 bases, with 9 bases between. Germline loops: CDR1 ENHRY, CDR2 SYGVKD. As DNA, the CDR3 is TGTGCCATCAGTGGCAGGATCGACACTGAAGCTTTCTCT. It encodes CAISGRIDTEAFS.

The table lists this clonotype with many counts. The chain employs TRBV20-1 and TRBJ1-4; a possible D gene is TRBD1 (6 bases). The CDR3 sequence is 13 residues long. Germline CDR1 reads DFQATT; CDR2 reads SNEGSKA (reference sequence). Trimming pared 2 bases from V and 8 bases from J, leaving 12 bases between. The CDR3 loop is CSARHREEEKLFF. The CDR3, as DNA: TGCAGTGCTAGACACAGGGAAGAAGAAAAACTGTTTTTT.

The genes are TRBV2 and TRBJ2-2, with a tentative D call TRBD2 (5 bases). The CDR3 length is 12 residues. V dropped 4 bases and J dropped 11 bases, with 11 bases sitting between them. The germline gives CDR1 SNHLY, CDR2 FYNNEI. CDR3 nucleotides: TGTGCCAGCAGTGGAGGGCAAGGTGAGCTGTTTTTT. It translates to CASSGGQGELFF.

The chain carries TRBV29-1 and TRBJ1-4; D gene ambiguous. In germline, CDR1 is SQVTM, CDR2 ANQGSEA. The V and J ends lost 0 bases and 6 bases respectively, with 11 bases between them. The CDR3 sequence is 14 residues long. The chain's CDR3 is CSVEDREVHEKLFF. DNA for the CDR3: TGCAGCGTTGAAGATCGAGAGGTCCATGAAAAACTGTTTTTT.

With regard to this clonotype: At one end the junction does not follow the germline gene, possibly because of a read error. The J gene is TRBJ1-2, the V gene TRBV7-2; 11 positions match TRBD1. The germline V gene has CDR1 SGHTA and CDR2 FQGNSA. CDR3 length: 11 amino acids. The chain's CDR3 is CASSKRDRGAF. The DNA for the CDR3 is TGTGCCAGCAGCAAACGGGACAGGGGGGCCTTC.